This T cell receptor (beta chain) is from a study of T cell changes during pregnancy in multiple sclerosis. The repertoire was sequenced with immunoSEQ multiplex PCR; TCRdb's copy has only in-frame clones and lacks some. The table records fewer than 35,000 clones, approximately 90% of them present only once. The CDR3 is 14 residues long. The V gene end was trimmed by 2 bases and the J gene end by 0 bases; junction bases not matched to a gene: 1. The germline CDR1 and CDR2 sequences are ENHRY and SYGVKD. The source was CD4+ T cells from peripheral blood mononuclear cells, collected in the third trimester of pregnancy. The V call is TRBV10-3, the J call TRBJ2-7; 7 bases agree with TRBD1. The receptor's source is a female donor in good health, enrolled as a control in a pregnancy study. The CDR3, as DNA: TGTGCCATCAGTGAGGGGGACAGCTCCTACGAGCAGTACTTC. Amino acid sequence: CAISEGDSSYEQYF.